These 17 T cell receptor beta chains share one sample of origin, sequenced in a study of T cells in women clearing cervical HPV infection. Generated by immunoSEQ multiplex PCR, the TCRdb table keeps only in-frame clones and is missing some. The sample yields 20,000 to 25,000 clones, of which the top ten take up more than 8%. Sequencing used blood buffy coat. The receptor set was obtained from a woman aged 18 to 69 with a cervical HPV16 infection that either progressed to CIN3+ or cleared (not recorded which).

As regards this clone: The read comes to an end 3 residues before the CDR3 does, leaving the germline J gene to fill in the end. V gene TRBV10-3 combines with J gene TRBJ2-7; 15 bases match TRBD2. The V gene end was trimmed by 6 bases and the J gene end by 3 bases; junction bases not matched to a gene: 15. Looked up from germline, CDR1 is ENHRY and CDR2 is SYGVKD. The CDR3 consists of 19 residues. CDR3 protein: CAIRESGGLAGGNGYEQYF. The CDR3 DNA, read in part, is TGTGCCATCAGGGAGAGTGGTGGACTAGCGGGAGGGAATGGCTACGAG.

Comment on this clone: The read terminates 3 residues before the CDR3 end, so the remaining end is supplied by the germline J gene. The rearrangement links TRBV29-1 to TRBJ2-3, with TRBD1 matching over 8 bases. Germline CDR1 SQVTM, CDR2 ANQGSEA. With V trimmed by 7 bases and J by 3 bases, 9 bases remained unmatched. The CDR3 totals 14 residues. CDR3 protein: CSEGQVHGTDTQYF. Incomplete CDR3 DNA: TGCAGCGAGGGACAGGTCCATGGGACAGATACG.

On this clone: The read stops 3 residues short of the end of the CDR3; the missing end is completed from the germline J gene. This sequence joins TRBV7-2 and TRBJ1-4; D uncertain. V lost 5 bases, J lost 5 bases, and 12 bases lay in between. Per the germline V gene, CDR1 is SGHTA and CDR2 is FQGNSA. This CDR3 is 14 amino acids long. CDR3 in amino acids: CASSIASPNEKLFF. Incomplete CDR3 DNA: TGTGCCAGCAGCATCGCGAGCCCCAATGAAAAA.

In the case of this clone: Read data end 3 residues before the CDR3 end; the end is taken from the germline J gene. The chain has TRBV20-1 and TRBJ2-3; 8 bases fit TRBD1. Germline assignment: CDR1 DFQATT and CDR2 SNEGSKA (reference sequence). The V and J ends lost 0 bases and 4 bases, in that order; junction bases with no gene match: 18. The CDR3 covers 19 residues. CDR3 amino acids: CSARDRLKWQGADPDTQYF. The CDR3 DNA, read in part, is TGCAGTGCTAGAGATCGGCTCAAATGGCAGGGGGCTGATCCAGATACG.

Comments on this clone: The read comes to an end 3 residues before the CDR3 does, leaving the germline J gene to fill in the end. The chain has TRBV20-1 and TRBJ2-3; 7 nucleotides align to TRBD2. This CDR3 region has 13 residues. Germline V gene sequence: CDR1 DFQATT, CDR2 SNEGSKA (reference sequence). The part of the CDR3 DNA that was read is TGCAGTGCTAGTCCCCCGGGGGGTATAGCG. Protein: CSASPPGGIA. The full-length CDR3 reads as CSASPPGGIAQYF.

As concerns this clone: The read falls 3 residues short of the CDR3 end, and the missing part is taken from the germline J gene. The genes are TRBV11-3 and TRBJ1-3; 7 nucleotides line up with TRBD1. The J segment lost 0 bases and the V segment lost 5 bases, leaving 4 bases of the junction unmatched. Germline CDR1 SGHNT, CDR2 YENEEA. The CDR3 runs to 15 residues. The chain's CDR3 is CASSRTGNSGNTIYF. The part of the CDR3 DNA that was read is TGTGCCAGCAGCCGGACAGGCAACTCTGGAAACACC.

CDR3 sequence reads: CASSLVPSGSSYEQYF. The part of the CDR3 DNA that was read is TGTGCCAGCAGCTTAGTTCCTAGCGGAAGCTCCTACGAG. The V call is TRBV7-8, the J call TRBJ2-7; 7 nucleotides match TRBD2. The read ends 3 residues before the CDR3 terminus; that terminus is restored from the germline J gene. Germline V gene sequence: CDR1 SGHVS, CDR2 FQNEAQ. This CDR3 has 16 amino acids. J gave up 0 bases and V 1 base, and 6 bases lay outside the gene matches.

In the case of this clone: The observed sequence ends 3 residues before the CDR3 terminus, with the missing tail filled in from the germline J gene. The chain links TRBV20-1 to TRBJ2-2, with 13 bases matching TRBD2. The CDR3 totals 16 residues. V was clipped by 3 bases and J by 6 bases; unmatched bases: 7. Germline V gene data show CDR1 as DFQATT and CDR2 as SNEGSKA (reference sequence). The chain's CDR3 is CSARVPGLAGSGELFF. The covered CDR3 bases are TGCAGTGCTAGGGTACCGGGACTAGCGGGGTCCGGGGAG.

Note on this clone: The sequenced fragment ends 3 residues before the CDR3 boundary, so the rest is inferred from the germline J gene. The chain employs TRBV7-3 and TRBJ1-2; D is possibly TRBD1 (6 bases). This CDR3 contains 15 residues. From germline, CDR1 is SGHTA and CDR2 FQGTGA. V lost 2 bases and J lost 7, with 17 bases in between. The CDR3: CASSLDYGTHGGYTF. CDR3 DNA (partial): TGTGCCAGCAGCTTAGATTACGGGACACACGGTGGC.

Remarks on this clone: The read ends 3 residues before the CDR3 terminus; that terminus is restored from the germline J gene. The rearrangement joins TRBV14 to TRBJ1-4; D gene ambiguous. Trimming shortened V by 2 bases and J by 6 bases, and 13 bases separated the two germline ends. The CDR3 totals 15 residues. Germline V gene data show CDR1 as SGHDN and CDR2 as FVKESK. This CDR3 is CASSQTTTRDEKLFF. CDR3 DNA, as far as it was read: TGTGCCAGCAGCCAAACTACCACGAGAGATGAAAAA.

As for this clone: Sequencing ends 3 residues short of the CDR3 end; the germline J gene provides the rest. This sequence joins TRBV20-1 and TRBJ2-2; TRBD2 matches at 11 bases. V lost 3 bases and J lost 0; bases outside the gene matches: 12. Looked up from germline, CDR1 is DFQATT and CDR2 is SNEGSKA (reference sequence). This CDR3 comprises 19 residues. The CDR3 sequence is CSASQTSGDNQANTGELFF. The covered CDR3 bases are TGCAGTGCTAGTCAGACTAGCGGGGATAACCAAGCGAACACCGGGGAG.

About this clone: The missing CDR3 end, 3 residues past where the read stops, is filled in from the germline J gene. V and J are TRBV14 and TRBJ2-4; D may be TRBD2 (5 bases). The CDR3 runs 13 residues. Germline CDR1 and CDR2: SGHDN and FVKESK. CDR3 region: CASSRRRGETQYF. The DNA read from the CDR3 is TGTGCCAGCAGCCGCCGACGGGGAGAGACT.

As concerns this clone: The missing CDR3 end, 3 residues past where the read stops, is filled in from the germline J gene. The chain joins TRBV19 to TRBJ1-2; D is undetermined. The CDR3 has 17 residues. CDR1 is LNHDA, CDR2 SQIVND, per germline (reference sequence). Trimming pared 4 bases from V and 3 bases from J, leaving 21 bases between. Here the CDR3 reads CASSRPEGFPAHYGYTF. Incomplete CDR3 DNA: TGTGCCAGTAGTAGACCCGAGGGTTTCCCGGCACACTATGGC.

In the case of this clone: Coverage ceases 3 residues before the CDR3 finishes, and the germline J gene fills in the end. The chain has TRBV29-1 and TRBJ1-1, with D unclear. The CDR3 length is 10 residues. Germline V lookup: CDR1 SQVTM, CDR2 ANQGSEA. Between the trimmed V and J ends, which lost 7 bases and 0 bases, there was a span of 3 bases. The CDR3 bases that were read are TGCAGCGCTTTGAACACTGAA. Translated, it gives CSALNTE. The whole CDR3 sequence is CSALNTEAFF.

On this clone: The CDR3 end is not reached by the read, which stops 3 residues before it; the germline J gene fills it in. The chain carries TRBV5-1 and TRBJ2-1; 8 bases are shared with TRBD2. This CDR3 is 15 amino acids long. V was clipped by 1 base and J by 5 bases; unmatched bases: 5. Germline CDR1 is SGHRS and CDR2 is YFSETQ. The chain's CDR3 is CASSLLAAGDNEQFF. Incomplete CDR3 DNA: TGCGCCAGCAGCTTGCTTGCAGCGGGGGACAATGAG.

The CDR3 protein is CSGTQGEGTEAFF. The part of the CDR3 DNA that was read is TGCAGCGGGACGCAGGGCGAGGGCACTGAA. The V call is TRBV29-1, the J call TRBJ1-1; perhaps TRBD1 as D (5 bases). The sequenced fragment ends 3 residues before the CDR3 boundary, so the rest is inferred from the germline J gene. Germline-derived CDR1 and CDR2 are SQVTM and ANQGSEA. V dropped 7 bases and J dropped 4 bases, with 16 bases sitting between them. This CDR3 has 13 amino acids. The complete variable domain, with remaining parts taken from reference TRBV29-1 and TRBJ1-1, reads SAVISQKPSRDICQRGTSLTIQCQVDSQVTMMFWYRQQPGQSLTLIATANQGSEATYESGFVIDKFPISRPNLTFSTLTVSNMSPEDSSIYLCSGTQGEGTEAFFGQGTRLTVV.

A remark on this clone: From the germline J gene comes the end of the CDR3, since the read stops 3 residues before it. The same CDR3 is also encoded by other DNA sequences in this sample. The chain couples TRBV5-1 to TRBJ2-1, with TRBD2 matching over 13 bases. Trimming removed 4 bases from V and 5 bases from J; junction bases left unmatched: 6. The CDR3 loop spans 16 amino acids. Germline V gene data show CDR1 as SGHRS and CDR2 as YFSETQ. The sequenced CDR3 bases are TGCGCCAGCAGCGTTTCCGGGACTAGCGGGAACAATGAG. As protein: CASSVSGTSGNNE. The whole CDR3 protein is CASSVSGTSGNNEQFF.